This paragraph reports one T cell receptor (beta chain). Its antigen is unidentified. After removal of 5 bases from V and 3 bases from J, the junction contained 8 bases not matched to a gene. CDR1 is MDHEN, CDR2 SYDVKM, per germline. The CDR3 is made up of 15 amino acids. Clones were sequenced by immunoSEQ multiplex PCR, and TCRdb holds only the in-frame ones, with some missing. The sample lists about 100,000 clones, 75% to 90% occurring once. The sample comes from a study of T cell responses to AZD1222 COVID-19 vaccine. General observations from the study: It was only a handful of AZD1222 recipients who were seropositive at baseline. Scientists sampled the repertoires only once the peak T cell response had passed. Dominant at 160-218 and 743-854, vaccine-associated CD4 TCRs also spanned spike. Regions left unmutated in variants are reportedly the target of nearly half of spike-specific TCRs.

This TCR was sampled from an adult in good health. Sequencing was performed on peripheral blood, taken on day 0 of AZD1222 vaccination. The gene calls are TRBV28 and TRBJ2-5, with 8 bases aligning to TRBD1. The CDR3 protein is CASSLMTQGEETQYF. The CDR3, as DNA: TGTGCCAGCAGTCTCATGACACAGGGGGAAGAGACCCAGTACTTC. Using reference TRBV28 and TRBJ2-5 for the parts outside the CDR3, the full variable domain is DVKVTQSSRYLVKRTGEKVFLECVQDMDHENMFWYRQDPGLGLRLIYFSYDVKMKEKGDIPEGYSVSREKKERFSLILESASTNQTSMYLCASSLMTQGEETQYFGPGTRLLVL.